This T cell receptor (beta chain) came from a study of PD-L1 blockade in urothelial cancer. Study context: Administration of atezolizumab to patients began in about 2014, at 1,200 mg intravenously every 3 weeks.

Here immunoSEQ multiplex PCR was the method, and the copy in TCRdb shows in-frame clones only, minus some. The sample holds roughly 110,000 clones, 91% seen once. CDR3 size: 14 residues. CDR1 SGHTA and CDR2 FQGTGA come from the germline V gene. Trimming removed 8 bases at V and 0 bases at J, with 11 bases between. Stated time point: peripheral blood 6 weeks after treatment start. The input for sequencing was PBMCs, taken around atezolizumab (anti-PD-L1) treatment. The rearrangement joins TRBV7-3 to TRBJ2-1, with D uncertain. This sequence originates from a man aged 55-75 years with urothelial cancer. The CDR3 spells CASSASGSYNEQFF. For the CDR3, the DNA is TGTGCCAGCTCAGCCTCGGGCTCCTACAATGAGCAGTTCTTC.